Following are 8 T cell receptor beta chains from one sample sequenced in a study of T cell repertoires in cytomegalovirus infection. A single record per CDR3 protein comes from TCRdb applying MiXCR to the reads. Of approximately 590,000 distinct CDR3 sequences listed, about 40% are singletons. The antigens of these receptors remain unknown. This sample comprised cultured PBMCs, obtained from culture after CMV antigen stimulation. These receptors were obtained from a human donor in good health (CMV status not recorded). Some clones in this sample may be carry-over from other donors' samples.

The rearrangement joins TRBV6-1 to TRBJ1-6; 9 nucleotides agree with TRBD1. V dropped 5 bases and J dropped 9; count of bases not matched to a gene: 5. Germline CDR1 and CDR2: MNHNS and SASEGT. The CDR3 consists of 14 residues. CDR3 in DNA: TGTGCCAGCAGTCTCCGGACAGGGGCTTCACCCCTCCACTTT. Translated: CASSLRTGASPLHF.

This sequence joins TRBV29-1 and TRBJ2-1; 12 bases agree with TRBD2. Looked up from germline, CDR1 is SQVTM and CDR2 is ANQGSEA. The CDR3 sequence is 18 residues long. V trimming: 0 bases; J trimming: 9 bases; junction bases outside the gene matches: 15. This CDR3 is CSVEDLGASGRGYGEQFF. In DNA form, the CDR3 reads TGCAGCGTTGAAGATCTTGGGGCTAGCGGGAGGGGTTATGGTGAGCAGTTCTTC.

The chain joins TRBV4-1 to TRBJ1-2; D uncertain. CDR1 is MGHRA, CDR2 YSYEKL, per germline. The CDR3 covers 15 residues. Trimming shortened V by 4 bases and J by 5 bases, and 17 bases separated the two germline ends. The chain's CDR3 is CASSLGPLGGYGYTF. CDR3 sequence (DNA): TGCGCCAGCAGCCTAGGACCCCTCGGAGGGTATGGCTACACCTTC.

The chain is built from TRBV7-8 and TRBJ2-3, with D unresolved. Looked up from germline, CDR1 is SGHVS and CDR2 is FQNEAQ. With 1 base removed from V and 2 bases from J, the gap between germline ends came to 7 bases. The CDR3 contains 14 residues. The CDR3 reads CASSLVLNTDTQYF. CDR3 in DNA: TGTGCCAGCAGCTTAGTCCTGAACACAGATACGCAGTATTTT.

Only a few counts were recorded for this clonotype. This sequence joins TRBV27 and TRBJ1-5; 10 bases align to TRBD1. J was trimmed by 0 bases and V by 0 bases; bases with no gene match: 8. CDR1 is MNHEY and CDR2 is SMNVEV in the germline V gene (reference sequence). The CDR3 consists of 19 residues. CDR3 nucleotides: TGTGCCAGCAGTTTATCGCCTGGGACAGGGGCCTATAGCAATCAGCCCCAGCATTTT. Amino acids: CASSLSPGTGAYSNQPQHF.

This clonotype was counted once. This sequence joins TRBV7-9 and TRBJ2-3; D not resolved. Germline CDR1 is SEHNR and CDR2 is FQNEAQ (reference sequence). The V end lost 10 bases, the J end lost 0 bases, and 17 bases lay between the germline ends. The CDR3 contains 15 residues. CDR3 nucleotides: TGTGCCACCTCGCTTAAGGAGTTCAGCACAGATACGCAGTATTTT. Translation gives CATSLKEFSTDTQYF.

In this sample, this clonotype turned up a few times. CDR3 DNA: TGTGCCAGCAGCTTAGAGGAGACAGCCTCAGATGCGACCTTC. It specifies CASSLEETASDATF. This chain uses TRBV7-8 with TRBJ1-2; the D gene is possibly TRBD1 (5 bases). Germline V lookup: CDR1 SGHVS, CDR2 FQNEAQ. This CDR3 is built from 14 residues. The germline V and J ends were trimmed by 1 base and 14 bases, with 20 bases remaining between them.

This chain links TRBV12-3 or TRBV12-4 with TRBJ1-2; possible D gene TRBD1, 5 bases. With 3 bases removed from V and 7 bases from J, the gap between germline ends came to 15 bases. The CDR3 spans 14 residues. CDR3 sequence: CASSLLPGRAGYTF. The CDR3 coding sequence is TGTGCCAGCAGTTTGCTTCCGGGACGGGCTGGCTACACCTTC.